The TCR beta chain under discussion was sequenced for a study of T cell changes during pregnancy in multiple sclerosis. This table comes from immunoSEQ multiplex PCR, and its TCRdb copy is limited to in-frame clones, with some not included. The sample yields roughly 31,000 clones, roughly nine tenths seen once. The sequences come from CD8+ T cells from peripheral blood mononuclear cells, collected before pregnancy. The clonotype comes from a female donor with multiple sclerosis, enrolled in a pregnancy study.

As DNA, the CDR3 is TGCGCCAGCAGCCAATCTCCCTTTTTGTCCAGAAAAAACATTCAGTACTTC. It encodes CASSQSPFLSRKNIQYF. The gene calls are TRBV4-1 and TRBJ2-4; D is unclear. CDR1 MGHRA and CDR2 YSYEKL come from the germline V gene. V dropped 2 bases and J dropped 4 bases, with 18 bases sitting between them. The CDR3 extends over 17 amino acids.